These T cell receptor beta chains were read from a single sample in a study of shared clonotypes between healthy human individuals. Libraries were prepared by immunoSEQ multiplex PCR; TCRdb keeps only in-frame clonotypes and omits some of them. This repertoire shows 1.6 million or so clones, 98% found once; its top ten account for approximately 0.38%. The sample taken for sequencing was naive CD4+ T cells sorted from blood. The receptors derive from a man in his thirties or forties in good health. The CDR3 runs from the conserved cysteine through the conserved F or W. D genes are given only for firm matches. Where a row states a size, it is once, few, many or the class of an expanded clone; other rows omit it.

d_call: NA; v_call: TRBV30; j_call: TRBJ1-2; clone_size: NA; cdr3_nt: TGTGCCTGGAGGGGAGGGGGTGTCGGCTACACCTTC; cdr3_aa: CAWRGGGVGYTF
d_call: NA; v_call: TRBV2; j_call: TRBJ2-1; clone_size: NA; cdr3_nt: TGTGCCAGCACTCCGGGACAATTTTCCTACAATGAGCAGTTCTTC; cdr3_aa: CASTPGQFSYNEQFF
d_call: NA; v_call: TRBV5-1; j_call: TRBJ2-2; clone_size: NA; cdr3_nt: TGCGCCAGCTTTTATGACACCGGGGAGCTGTTTTTT; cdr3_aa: CASFYDTGELFF
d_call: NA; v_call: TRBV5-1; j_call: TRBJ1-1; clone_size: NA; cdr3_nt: TGCGCCAGCAGCTTGGAAGGACACGTTCTGGGAACTGAAGCTTTCTTT; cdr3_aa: CASSLEGHVLGTEAFF
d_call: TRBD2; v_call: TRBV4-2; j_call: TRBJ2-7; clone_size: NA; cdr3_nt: TGTGCCAGCAGACGGGGAGCGGGAGTGTACGAGCAGTACTTC; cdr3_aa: CASRRGAGVYEQYF
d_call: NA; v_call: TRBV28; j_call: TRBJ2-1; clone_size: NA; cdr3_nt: TGTGCCAGCAGCCTAGGGGCTCCCGGGGAGCAGTTCTTC; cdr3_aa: CASSLGAPGEQFF
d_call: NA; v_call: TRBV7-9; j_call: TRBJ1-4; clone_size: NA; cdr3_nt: TGTGCCAGCAGCTTATTTCTCCGGACTAATGAAAAACTGTTTTTT; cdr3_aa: CASSLFLRTNEKLFF
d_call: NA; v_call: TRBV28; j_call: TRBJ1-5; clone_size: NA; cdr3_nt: TGTGCCAGCAGTTTCGGGCCGATTGATCAGCCCCAGCATTTT; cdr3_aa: CASSFGPIDQPQHF
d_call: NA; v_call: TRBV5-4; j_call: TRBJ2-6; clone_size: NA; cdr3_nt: TGTGCCAGCAGCTTGGCTGGTTCGGGGGCCAACGTCCTGACTTTC; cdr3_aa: CASSLAGSGANVLTF
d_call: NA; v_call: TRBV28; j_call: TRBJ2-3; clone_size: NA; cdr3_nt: TGTGCCAGCAGTTCGTCTTCAGCAGGGGCCCTCGCAGATACGCAGTATTTT; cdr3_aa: CASSSSSAGALADTQYF
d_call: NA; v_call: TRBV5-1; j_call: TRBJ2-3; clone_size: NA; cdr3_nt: TGCGCCAGCAGCTTGGCAGACTCTTCCCCAGATACGCAGTATTTT; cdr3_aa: CASSLADSSPDTQYF
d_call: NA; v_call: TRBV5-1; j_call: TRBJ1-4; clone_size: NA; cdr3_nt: TGCGCCAGCAGCTTGGCCACAACTAATGAAAAACTGTTTTTT; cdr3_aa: CASSLATTNEKLFF
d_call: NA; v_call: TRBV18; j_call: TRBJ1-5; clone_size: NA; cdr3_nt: TGTGCCAGCTCAATGGTTTACAATCAGCCCCAGCATTTT; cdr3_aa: CASSMVYNQPQHF
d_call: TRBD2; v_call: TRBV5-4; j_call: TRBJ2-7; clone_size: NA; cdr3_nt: TGTGCCAGCAACCTAGCGGGAGGAAGGGAGCAGTACTTC; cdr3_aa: CASNLAGGREQYF
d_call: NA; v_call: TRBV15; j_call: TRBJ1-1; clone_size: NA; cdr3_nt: TGTGCCACCAGCAGAGAAGGAATGAACACTGAAGCTTTCTTT; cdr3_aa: CATSREGMNTEAFF
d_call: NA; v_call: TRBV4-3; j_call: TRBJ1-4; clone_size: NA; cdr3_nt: TGCGCCAGCAGCCAAGATCTGGTAACTAATGAAAAACTGTTTTTT; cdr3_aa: CASSQDLVTNEKLFF
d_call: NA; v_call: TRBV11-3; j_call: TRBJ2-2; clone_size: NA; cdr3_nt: TGTGCCAGCAGAGGGGGCGGGGAGCTGTTTTTT; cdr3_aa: CASRGGGELFF
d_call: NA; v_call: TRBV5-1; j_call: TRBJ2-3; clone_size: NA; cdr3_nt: TGCGCCAGCAGCTTGGGGCAAGATACGCAGTATTTT; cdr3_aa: CASSLGQDTQYF
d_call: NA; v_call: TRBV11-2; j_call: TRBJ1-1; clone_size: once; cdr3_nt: TGTGCCAGCAGCTTAGATCTCGCCAGGGGTGGGCCTGAAGCTTTCTTT; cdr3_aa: CASSLDLARGGPEAFF
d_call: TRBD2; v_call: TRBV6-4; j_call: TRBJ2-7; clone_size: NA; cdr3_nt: TGTGCCAGCATAGTCCCTCTCGCGGGAGGCGGCGAGCAGTACTTC; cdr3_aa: CASIVPLAGGGEQYF
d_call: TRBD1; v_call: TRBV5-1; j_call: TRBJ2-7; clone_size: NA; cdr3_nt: TGCGCCAGCAGCCGGCGGACAGGGTCCTACGAGCAGTACTTC; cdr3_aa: CASSRRTGSYEQYF
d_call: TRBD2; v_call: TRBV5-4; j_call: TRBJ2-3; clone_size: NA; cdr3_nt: TGTGCCAGCAGCCAGACTAGCGGGAGAGATACGCAGTATTTT; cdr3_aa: CASSQTSGRDTQYF
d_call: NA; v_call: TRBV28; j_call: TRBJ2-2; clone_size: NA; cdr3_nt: TGTGCCAGCCGGCAGGGGCCTCCCCCCGGGGAGCTGTTTTTT; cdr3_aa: CASRQGPPPGELFF
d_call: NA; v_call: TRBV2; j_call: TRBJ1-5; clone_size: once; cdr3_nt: TGTGCCAGCTCAGGGTCGGATCAGCCCCAGCATTTT; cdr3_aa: CASSGSDQPQHF
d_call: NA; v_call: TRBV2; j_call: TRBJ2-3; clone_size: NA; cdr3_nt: TGTGCCAGCACCGACATAGCCGCACCCGCGGGGAGTACGCAGTATTTT; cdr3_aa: CASTDIAAPAGSTQYF
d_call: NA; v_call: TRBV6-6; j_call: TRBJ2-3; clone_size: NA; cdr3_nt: TGTGCCAGCAGACTCGTGGGCACAGATACGCAGTATTTT; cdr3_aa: CASRLVGTDTQYF
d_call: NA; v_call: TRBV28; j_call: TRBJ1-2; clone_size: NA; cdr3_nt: TGTGCCAGCAGTTTATTTACCGAGTACGGCTACACCTTC; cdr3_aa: CASSLFTEYGYTF
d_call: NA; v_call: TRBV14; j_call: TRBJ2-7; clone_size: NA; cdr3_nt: TGTGCCAGCAGTCCACACAGCTACGAGCAGTACTTC; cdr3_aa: CASSPHSYEQYF
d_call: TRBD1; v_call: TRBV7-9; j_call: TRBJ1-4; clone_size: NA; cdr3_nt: TGTGCCAGCAGGGACAGGGTGGATGAAAAACTGTTTTTT; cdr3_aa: CASRDRVDEKLFF
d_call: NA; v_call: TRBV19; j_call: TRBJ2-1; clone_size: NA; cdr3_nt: TGTGCCAGTAGTATCGGGTGGGGGTACAATGAGCAGTTCTTC; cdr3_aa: CASSIGWGYNEQFF
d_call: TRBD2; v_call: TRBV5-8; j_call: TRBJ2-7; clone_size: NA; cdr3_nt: TGTGCCAGCACCAGCGGGAATAGTTTCGGCCCATACGAGCAGTACTTC; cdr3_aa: CASTSGNSFGPYEQYF
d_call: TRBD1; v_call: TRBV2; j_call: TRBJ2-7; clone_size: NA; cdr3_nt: TGTGCCAGCAGTGGTAGGGACAGGGGATGGACCTACGAGCAGTACTTC; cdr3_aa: CASSGRDRGWTYEQYF
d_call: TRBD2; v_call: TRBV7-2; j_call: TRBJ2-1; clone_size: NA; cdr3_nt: TGTGCCAGCAGCTTAGCGACTAGCGGGATAAATGAGCAGTTCTTC; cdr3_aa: CASSLATSGINEQFF
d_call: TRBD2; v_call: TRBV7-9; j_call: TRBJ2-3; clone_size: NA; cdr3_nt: TGTGCCAGCAGCTTAGCACTAGCGGGAGCAGATACGCAGTATTTT; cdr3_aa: CASSLALAGADTQYF
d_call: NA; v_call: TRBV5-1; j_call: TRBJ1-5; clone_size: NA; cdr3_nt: TGCGCCAGCTCCGATAGCAATCAGCCCCAGCATTTT; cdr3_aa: CASSDSNQPQHF
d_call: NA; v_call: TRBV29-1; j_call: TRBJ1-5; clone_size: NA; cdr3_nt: TGCAGCGCGGGGGGAGGGAGCCCCAATCAGCCCCAGCATTTT; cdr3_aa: CSAGGGSPNQPQHF
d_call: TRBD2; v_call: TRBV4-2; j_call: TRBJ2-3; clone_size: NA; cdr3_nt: TGTGCCAGCAGCCAAGATTACAGGACTAGCAAAAGGTGGGATACGCAGTATTTT; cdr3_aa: CASSQDYRTSKRWDTQYF
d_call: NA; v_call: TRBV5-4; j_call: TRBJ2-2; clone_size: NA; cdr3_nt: TGTGCCAGCAGGCTACAGGGAGGCACCGGGGAGCTGTTTTTT; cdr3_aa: CASRLQGGTGELFF
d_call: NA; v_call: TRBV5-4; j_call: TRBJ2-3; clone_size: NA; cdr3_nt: TGTGCCAGCAGCGATCTGAGGCGTACAGATACGCAGTATTTT; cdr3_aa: CASSDLRRTDTQYF
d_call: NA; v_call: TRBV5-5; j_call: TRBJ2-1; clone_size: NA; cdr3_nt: TGTGCCAGCTCCGCAGCCCCCCGGGGCAACAATGAGCAGTTCTTC; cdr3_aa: CASSAAPRGNNEQFF
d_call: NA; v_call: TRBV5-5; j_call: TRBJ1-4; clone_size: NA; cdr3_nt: TGTGCCAGCAGCCCAGATTGGGAAAAACTGTTTTTT; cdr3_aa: CASSPDWEKLFF
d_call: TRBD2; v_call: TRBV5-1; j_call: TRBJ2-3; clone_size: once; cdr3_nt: TGCGCCAGCAGCCCCCCCTCGGGAGGGCCAGATACGCAGTATTTT; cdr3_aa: CASSPPSGGPDTQYF